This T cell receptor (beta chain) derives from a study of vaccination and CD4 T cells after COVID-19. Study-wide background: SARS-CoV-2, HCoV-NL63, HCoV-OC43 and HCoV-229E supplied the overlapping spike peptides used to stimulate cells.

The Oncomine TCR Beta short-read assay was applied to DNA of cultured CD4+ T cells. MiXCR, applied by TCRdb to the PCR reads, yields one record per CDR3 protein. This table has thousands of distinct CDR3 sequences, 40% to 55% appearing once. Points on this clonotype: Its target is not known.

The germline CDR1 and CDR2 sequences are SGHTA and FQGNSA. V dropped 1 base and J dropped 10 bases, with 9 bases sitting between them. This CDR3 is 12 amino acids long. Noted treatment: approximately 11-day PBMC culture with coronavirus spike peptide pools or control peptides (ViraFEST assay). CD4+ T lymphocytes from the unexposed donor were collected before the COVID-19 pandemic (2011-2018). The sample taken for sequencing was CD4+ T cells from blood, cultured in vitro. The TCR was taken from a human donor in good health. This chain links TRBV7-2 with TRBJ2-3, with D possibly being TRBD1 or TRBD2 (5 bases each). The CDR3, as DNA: TGTGCCAGCAGCTTAGATCAGGGAGCGCAGTATTTT. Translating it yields CASSLDQGAQYF.